The following is a T cell receptor beta chain sequence with its context. Its matching antigen is unknown. Both subsets, CD45RA+ naive and CD45RA-negative memory, were split from the CD4+ cells. The repertoire was sequenced with immunoSEQ multiplex PCR; TCRdb's copy has only in-frame clones and lacks some. The sample lists about 1.5 million clones; 96% were seen once. V gave up 10 bases and J gave up 3 bases, with 9 bases separating them. CDR1 is MNHNY and CDR2 is SVGAGI in the germline V gene (reference sequence). The CDR3 consists of 11 residues. This sample was taken from a study of shared clonotypes between healthy human individuals. Study-level results: Sharing across several donors was seen in around 5.1% of naive CD4 clonotypes. Generation probabilities were higher for clonotypes shared across all four sorted-subset donors than for unshared ones. Memory subsets had estimated richness that was generally smaller than that of naive subsets.

Sequenced input: naive CD4+ T cells sorted from blood. Noted subset: CD45RA+ positively selected. The chain links TRBV6-6 to TRBJ1-2; no firm D call. This TCR was recovered from a man aged 25-45 years in good health. The chain's CDR3 is CAIRTDYGYTF. CDR3 in DNA: TGTGCCATCCGTACTGACTATGGCTACACCTTC.